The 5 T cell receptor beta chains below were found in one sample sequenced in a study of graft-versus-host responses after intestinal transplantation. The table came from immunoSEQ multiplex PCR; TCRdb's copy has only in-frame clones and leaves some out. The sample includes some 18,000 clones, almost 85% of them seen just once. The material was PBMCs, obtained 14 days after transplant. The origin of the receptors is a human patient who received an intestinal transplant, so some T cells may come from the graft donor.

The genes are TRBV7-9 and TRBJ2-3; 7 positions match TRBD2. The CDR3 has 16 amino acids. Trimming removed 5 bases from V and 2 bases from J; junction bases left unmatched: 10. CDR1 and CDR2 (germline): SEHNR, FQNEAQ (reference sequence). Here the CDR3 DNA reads TGTGCCAGCAGCCCCCAGGCGGGAGTCTTCACAGATACGCAGTATTTT. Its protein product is CASSPQAGVFTDTQYF.

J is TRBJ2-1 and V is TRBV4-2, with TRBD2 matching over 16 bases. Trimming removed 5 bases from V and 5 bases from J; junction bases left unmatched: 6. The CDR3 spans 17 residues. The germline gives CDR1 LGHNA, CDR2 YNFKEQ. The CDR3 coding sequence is TGTGCCAGCAGCAATTCGGGACTAGCGGGAGGGGACAATGAGCAGTTCTTC. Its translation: CASSNSGLAGGDNEQFF.

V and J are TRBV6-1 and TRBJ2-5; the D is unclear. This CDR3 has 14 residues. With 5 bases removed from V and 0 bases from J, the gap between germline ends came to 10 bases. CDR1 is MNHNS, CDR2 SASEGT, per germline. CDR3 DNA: TGTGCCAGCAGTCTTATGGGGTACCAAGAGACCCAGTACTTC. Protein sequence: CASSLMGYQETQYF.

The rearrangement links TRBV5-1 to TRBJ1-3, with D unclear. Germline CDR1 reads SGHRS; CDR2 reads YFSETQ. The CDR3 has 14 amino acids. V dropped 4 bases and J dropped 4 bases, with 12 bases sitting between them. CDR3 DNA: TGCGCCAGCAGCCCCCCTGGATCCGGAAACACCATATATTTT. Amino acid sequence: CASSPPGSGNTIYF.

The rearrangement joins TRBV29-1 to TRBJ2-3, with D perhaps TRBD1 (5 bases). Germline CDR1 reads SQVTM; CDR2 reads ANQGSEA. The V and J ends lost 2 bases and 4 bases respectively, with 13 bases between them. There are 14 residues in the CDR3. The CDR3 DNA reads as TGCAGCGTTGAATCCGACGTGGGGCCAGATACGCAGTATTTT. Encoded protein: CSVESDVGPDTQYF.